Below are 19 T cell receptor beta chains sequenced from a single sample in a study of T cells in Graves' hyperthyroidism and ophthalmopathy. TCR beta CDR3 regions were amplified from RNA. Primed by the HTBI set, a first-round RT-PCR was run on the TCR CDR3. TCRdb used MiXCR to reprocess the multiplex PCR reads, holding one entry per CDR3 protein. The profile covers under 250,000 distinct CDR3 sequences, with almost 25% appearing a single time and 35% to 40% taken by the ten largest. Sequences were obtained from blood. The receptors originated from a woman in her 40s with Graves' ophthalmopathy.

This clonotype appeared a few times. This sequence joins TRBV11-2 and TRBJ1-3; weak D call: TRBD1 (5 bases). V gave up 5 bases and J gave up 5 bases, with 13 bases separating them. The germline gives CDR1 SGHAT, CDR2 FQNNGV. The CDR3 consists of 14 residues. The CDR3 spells CASSAAQGRNTIYF. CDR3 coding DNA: TGTGCCAGCAGCGCGGCGCAGGGAAGAAACACCATATATTTT.

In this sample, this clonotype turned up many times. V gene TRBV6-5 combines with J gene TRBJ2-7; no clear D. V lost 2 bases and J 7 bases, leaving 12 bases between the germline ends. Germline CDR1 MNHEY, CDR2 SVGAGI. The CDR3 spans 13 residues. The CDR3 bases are TGTGCCAGCAGTTACCGAGAGGTAGGGGAGCAGTACTTC. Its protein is CASSYREVGEQYF.

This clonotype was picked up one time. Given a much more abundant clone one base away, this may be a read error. The CDR3 DNA is TGTACCACCAGAGAAACCCCAAACACTGAAGCTTTCTTT. Translated, it gives CTTRETPNTEAFF. The chain recombines TRBV15 with TRBJ1-1; D not certain. Germline V lookup: CDR1 LNHNV, CDR2 YYDKDF (reference sequence). The CDR3 length is 13 residues.

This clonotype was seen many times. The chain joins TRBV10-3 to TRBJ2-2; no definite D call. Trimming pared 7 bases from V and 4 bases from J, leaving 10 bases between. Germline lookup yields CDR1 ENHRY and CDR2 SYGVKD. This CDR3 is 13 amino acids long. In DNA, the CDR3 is TGTGCCATCACCAGGCCGGGCACCGGGGAGCTGTTTTTT. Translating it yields CAITRPGTGELFF.

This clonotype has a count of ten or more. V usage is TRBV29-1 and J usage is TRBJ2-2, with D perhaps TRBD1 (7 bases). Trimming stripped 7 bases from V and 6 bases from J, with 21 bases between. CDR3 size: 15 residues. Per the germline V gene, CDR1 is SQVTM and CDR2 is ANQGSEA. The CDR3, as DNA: TGCAGCGCCGGACCTAGCGAGACAGGGTCCGGGGAGCTGTTTTTT. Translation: CSAGPSETGSGELFF.

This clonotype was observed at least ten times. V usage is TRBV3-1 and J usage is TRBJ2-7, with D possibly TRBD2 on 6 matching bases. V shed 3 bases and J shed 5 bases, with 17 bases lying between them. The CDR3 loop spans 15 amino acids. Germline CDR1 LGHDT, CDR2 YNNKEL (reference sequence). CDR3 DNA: TGTGCCAGCAGCCAGGGACTCCGGCTTTGGGACGAGCAGTACTTC. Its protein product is CASSQGLRLWDEQYF.

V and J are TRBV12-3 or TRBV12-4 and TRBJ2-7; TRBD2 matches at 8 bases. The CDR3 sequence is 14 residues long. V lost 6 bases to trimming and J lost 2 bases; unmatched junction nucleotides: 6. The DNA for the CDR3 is TGTGCCAGCAGGGGAGGGACTAGTCCCTACGAGCAGTACTTC. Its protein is CASRGGTSPYEQYF.

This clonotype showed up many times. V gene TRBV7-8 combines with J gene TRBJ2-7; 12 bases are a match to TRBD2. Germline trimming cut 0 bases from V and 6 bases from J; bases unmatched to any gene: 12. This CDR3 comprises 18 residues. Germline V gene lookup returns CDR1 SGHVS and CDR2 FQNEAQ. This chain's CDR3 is CASSLAPHGTSGLREQYF. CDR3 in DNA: TGTGCCAGCAGCTTAGCGCCCCACGGGACTAGCGGGCTTCGCGAGCAGTACTTC.

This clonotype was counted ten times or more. Here the CDR3 DNA reads TGTGCCAGCAGCCAACGACTGGGACAGGACAATCAGCCCCAGCATTTT. It specifies CASSQRLGQDNQPQHF. J is TRBJ1-5 and V is TRBV4-2; the match to TRBD1 covers 8 bases. J gave up 3 bases and V 2 bases, and 6 bases lay outside the gene matches. The CDR3 is 16 residues long. Per germline, CDR1 LGHNA and CDR2 YNFKEQ.

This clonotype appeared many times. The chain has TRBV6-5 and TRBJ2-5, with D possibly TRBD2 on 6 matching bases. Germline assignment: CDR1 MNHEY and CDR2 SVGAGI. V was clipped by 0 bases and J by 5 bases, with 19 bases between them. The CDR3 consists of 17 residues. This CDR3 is CASSYSIRGLIQETQYF. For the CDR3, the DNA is TGTGCCAGCAGTTACTCCATCCGGGGACTTATTCAGGAGACCCAGTACTTC.

The CDR3 DNA reads as TGTGCCAGCAGTGAAGGGGACAGACGAAGCTATGGCTACACCTTC. Protein product: CASSEGDRRSYGYTF. The V call is TRBV25-1, the J call TRBJ1-2; 7 bases align to TRBD1. Germline-derived CDR1 and CDR2 are MGHDK and SYGVNS. After removal of 2 bases from V and 4 bases from J, the junction contained 7 bases not matched to a gene. The CDR3 length is 15 residues.

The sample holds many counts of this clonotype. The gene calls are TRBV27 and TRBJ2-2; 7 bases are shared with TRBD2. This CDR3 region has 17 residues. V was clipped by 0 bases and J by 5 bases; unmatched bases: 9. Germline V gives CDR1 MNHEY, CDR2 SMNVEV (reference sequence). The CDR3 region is CASSLSTWGGGTGELFF. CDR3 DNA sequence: TGTGCCAGCAGTTTATCCACTTGGGGCGGGGGAACCGGGGAGCTGTTTTTT.

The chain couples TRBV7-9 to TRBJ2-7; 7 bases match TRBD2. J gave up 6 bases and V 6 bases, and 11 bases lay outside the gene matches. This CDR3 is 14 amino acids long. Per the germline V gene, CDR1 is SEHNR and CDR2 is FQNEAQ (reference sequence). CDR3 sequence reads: CASRPGGGTLEQYF. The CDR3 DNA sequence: TGTGCCAGCAGGCCTGGGGGGGGGACCCTCGAGCAGTACTTC.

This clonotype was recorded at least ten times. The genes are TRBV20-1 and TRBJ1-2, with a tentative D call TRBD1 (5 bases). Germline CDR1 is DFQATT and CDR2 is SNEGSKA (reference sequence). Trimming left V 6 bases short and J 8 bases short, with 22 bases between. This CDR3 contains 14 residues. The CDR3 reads CSATPGTVMSGYTF. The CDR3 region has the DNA TGCAGTGCCACCCCCGGGACGGTGATGAGCGGCTACACCTTC.

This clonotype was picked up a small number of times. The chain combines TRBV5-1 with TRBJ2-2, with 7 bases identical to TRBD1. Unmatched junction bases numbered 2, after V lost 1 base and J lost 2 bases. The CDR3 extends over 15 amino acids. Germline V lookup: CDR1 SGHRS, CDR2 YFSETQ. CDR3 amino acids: CASSLTGVNTGELFF. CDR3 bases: TGCGCCAGCAGCTTGACAGGGGTAAACACCGGGGAGCTGTTTTTT.

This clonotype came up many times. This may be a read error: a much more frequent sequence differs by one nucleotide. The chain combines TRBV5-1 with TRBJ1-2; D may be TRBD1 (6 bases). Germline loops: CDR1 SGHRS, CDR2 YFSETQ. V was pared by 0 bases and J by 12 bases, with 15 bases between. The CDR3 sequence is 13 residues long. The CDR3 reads CASSLDRVWGDTF. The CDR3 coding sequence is TGCGCCAGCAGCTTGGACAGGGTTTGGGGCGACACCTTC.

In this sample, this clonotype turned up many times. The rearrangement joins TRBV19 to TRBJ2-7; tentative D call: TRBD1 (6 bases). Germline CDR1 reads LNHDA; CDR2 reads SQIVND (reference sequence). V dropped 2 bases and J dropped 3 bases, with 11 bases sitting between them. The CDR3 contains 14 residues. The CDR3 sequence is CASSIRDTLYEQYF. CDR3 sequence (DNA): TGTGCCAGTAGTATAAGGGACACCCTCTACGAGCAGTACTTC.

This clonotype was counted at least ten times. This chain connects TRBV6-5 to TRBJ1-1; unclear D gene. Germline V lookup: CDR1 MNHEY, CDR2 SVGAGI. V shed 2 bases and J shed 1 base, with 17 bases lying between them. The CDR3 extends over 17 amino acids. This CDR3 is CASSYHSRRYPNTEAFF. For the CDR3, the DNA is TGTGCCAGCAGTTACCACTCGAGGAGGTATCCGAACACTGAAGCTTTCTTT.

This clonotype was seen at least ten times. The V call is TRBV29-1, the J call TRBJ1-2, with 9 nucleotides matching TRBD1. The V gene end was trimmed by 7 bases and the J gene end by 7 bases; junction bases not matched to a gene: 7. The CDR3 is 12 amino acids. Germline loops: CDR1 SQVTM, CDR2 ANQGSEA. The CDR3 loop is CSAWTGDSGYTF. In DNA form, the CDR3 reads TGCAGCGCTTGGACAGGGGACTCTGGCTACACCTTC.